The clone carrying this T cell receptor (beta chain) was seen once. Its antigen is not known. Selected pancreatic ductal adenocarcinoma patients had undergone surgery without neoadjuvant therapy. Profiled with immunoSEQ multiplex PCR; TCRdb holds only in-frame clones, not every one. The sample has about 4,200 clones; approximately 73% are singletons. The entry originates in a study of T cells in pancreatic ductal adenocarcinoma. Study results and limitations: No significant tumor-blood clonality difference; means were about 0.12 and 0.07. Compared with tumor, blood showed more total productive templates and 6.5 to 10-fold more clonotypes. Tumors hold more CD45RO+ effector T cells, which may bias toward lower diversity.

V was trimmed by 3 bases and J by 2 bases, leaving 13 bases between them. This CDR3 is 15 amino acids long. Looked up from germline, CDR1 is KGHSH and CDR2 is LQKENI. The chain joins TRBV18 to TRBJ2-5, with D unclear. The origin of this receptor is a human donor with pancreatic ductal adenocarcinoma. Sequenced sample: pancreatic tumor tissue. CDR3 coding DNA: TGTGCCAGCTCACCTTACGACGGTATGCAAGAGACCCAGTACTTC. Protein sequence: CASSPYDGMQETQYF.